The 27 T cell receptor beta chains in this list originate from one sample, sequenced in a study of identical twins. A single record per CDR3 protein comes from TCRdb applying MiXCR to the 5' RACE reads. In the table there are some 1,700,000 distinct CDR3 sequences, roughly 35% of which are singletons. The material sequenced was cord blood. Receptor source: a newborn girl in good health.

The chain couples TRBV12-3 or TRBV12-4 to TRBJ2-1; 10 bases are shared with TRBD2. The trim removed 7 bases at V and 0 bases at J, leaving 15 bases unmatched. This CDR3 has 19 amino acids. CDR3 DNA: TGTGCCAGCACTCGATCGGGGCTAGCGGGAGCGAGCTCCTACAATGAGCAGTTCTTC. Protein product: CASTRSGLAGASSYNEQFF.

V is TRBV20-1 and J is TRBJ1-5; maybe TRBD1 (5 bases). The CDR3 totals 14 residues. V gave up 2 bases and J gave up 3 bases, with 11 bases separating them. CDR1 is DFQATT and CDR2 is SNEGSKA in the germline V gene (reference sequence). CDR3 DNA: TGCAGTGCTAGATTGAGGGGTCTCAATCAGCCCCAGCATTTT. Translated, it gives CSARLRGLNQPQHF.

The chain is built from TRBV6-1 and TRBJ2-3, with a weak D call TRBD2 (5 bases). Trimming left V 6 bases short and J 0 bases short, with 10 bases between. The germline gives CDR1 MNHNS, CDR2 SASEGT. The CDR3 is 14 amino acids. CDR3 in DNA: TGTGCCAGCAGGGGAGCGGCCAGCACAGATACGCAGTATTTT. This encodes CASRGAASTDTQYF.

The chain has TRBV20-1 and TRBJ1-5; D unresolved. V shed 5 bases and J shed 9 bases, with 17 bases lying between them. The germline CDR1 and CDR2 sequences are DFQATT and SNEGSKA (reference sequence). This CDR3 spans 13 amino acids. The CDR3 loop is CSAYPGPSLPQHF. The DNA for the CDR3 is TGCAGTGCTTACCCCGGGCCCAGTTTGCCCCAGCATTTT.

This clonotype was observed a handful of times. The chain carries TRBV28 and TRBJ2-1, with 8 bases that match TRBD2. Germline lookup yields CDR1 MDHEN and CDR2 SYDVKM. The CDR3 covers 16 residues. V was pared by 1 base and J by 5 bases, with 7 bases of the junction left unmatched. CDR3 nucleotide sequence: TGTGCCAGCAGTTTATCCTCCCGACTAGCGCACAATGAGCAGTTCTTC. Its translation is CASSLSSRLAHNEQFF.

This clonotype was recorded a few times. This chain joins TRBV6-1 and TRBJ2-1; D possibly corresponds to TRBD2 (5 bases). The CDR3 covers 14 residues. Germline lookup yields CDR1 MNHNS and CDR2 SASEGT. Trimming left V 7 bases short and J 9 bases short, with 19 bases between. CDR3 sequence reads: CASNLRAGDSEQFF. DNA for the CDR3: TGTGCCAGCAACCTACGGGCCGGGGATAGTGAGCAGTTCTTC.

In the case of this clonotype: This may arise from a read error, as a much more abundant clone is one base away. The gene calls are TRBV6-6 and TRBJ2-5; 11 nucleotides agree with TRBD2. The CDR3 is 14 amino acids. V lost 6 bases and J lost 11; bases outside the gene matches: 11. Germline V gene lookup returns CDR1 MNHNY and CDR2 SVGAGI (reference sequence). The CDR3 DNA sequence: TGTGCCAGCAGCGATAGCGGGAGGGCCAATGAGCAGTACTTC. It is translated as CASSDSGRANEQYF.

This chain connects TRBV20-1 to TRBJ2-1; a weak D match, TRBD1 (6 bases). Germline V gene sequence: CDR1 DFQATT, CDR2 SNEGSKA (reference sequence). The CDR3 has 14 residues. V lost 3 bases to trimming and J lost 8 bases, with 17 bases between them. CDR3 nucleotide sequence: TGCAGTGCTAGGAGGGGGAACGGTGTAGATGAGCAGTTCTTC. Residues: CSARRGNGVDEQFF.

This clonotype was seen a handful of times. The chain joins TRBV5-1 to TRBJ2-5, with D possibly being TRBD1 or TRBD2 (6 bases each). This CDR3 has 16 residues. The V and J ends lost 4 bases and 0 bases respectively, with 16 bases between them. The germline V gene has CDR1 SGHRS and CDR2 YFSETQ. This chain's CDR3 is CASSRGVNRDQETQYF. CDR3 DNA: TGCGCCAGCAGCAGGGGGGTCAACAGGGACCAAGAGACCCAGTACTTC.

This chain joins TRBV29-1 and TRBJ2-5; possible D gene TRBD2, 6 bases. V gave up 4 bases and J gave up 1 base, with 13 bases separating them. The germline gives CDR1 SQVTM, CDR2 ANQGSEA. There are 14 residues in the CDR3. As DNA, the CDR3 is TGCAGCGTTGCAACTAGCTATTTCCAAGAGACCCAGTACTTC. As protein: CSVATSYFQETQYF.

The V and J genes are TRBV9 and TRBJ1-3, with no clear D. Germline V gene lookup returns CDR1 SGDLS and CDR2 YYNGEE. Trimming took 4 bases from V and 2 from J, leaving 4 bases between them. The CDR3 is 12 residues long. The CDR3 sequence is CASSPAGNTIYF. CDR3 DNA sequence: TGTGCCAGCAGCCCAGCTGGAAACACCATATATTTT.

This chain uses TRBV27 with TRBJ2-2, with D possibly being TRBD1 (5 bases). Trimming left V 3 bases short and J 6 bases short, with 11 bases between. This CDR3 has 14 residues. Germline assignment: CDR1 MNHEY and CDR2 SMNVEV (reference sequence). In DNA form, the CDR3 reads TGTGCCAGCAGTTTCCAGGGAACTCCCGGGGAGCTGTTTTTT. This gives the protein CASSFQGTPGELFF.

CDR3 sequence (DNA): TGCAGTGCTAGAGGGGAGCGGGGGTTCTCCTACGAGCAGTTCTTC. Translating gives CSARGERGFSYEQFF. This sequence joins TRBV20-1 and TRBJ2-1, with TRBD2 matching 8 bases. The CDR3 runs 15 residues. Germline loops: CDR1 DFQATT, CDR2 SNEGSKA (reference sequence). V lost 1 base, J lost 10 bases, and 12 bases stayed unmatched.

This clonotype has just a few counts. The chain recombines TRBV7-6 with TRBJ2-1, with D possibly TRBD1 on 5 matching bases. The V end lost 5 bases, the J end lost 4 bases, and 15 bases lay between the germline ends. CDR1 SGHVS and CDR2 FNYEAQ come from the germline V gene. There are 15 residues in the CDR3. The CDR3 DNA reads as TGTGCCAGCAGCCCTAGGCCGGACACTTACAATGAGCAGTTCTTC. Protein: CASSPRPDTYNEQFF.

The chain employs TRBV7-9 and TRBJ1-2; D not certain. In germline, CDR1 is SEHNR, CDR2 FQNEAQ (reference sequence). The V gene lost 5 bases and the J gene lost 4 bases, with 23 bases spanning the gap. This CDR3 has 17 residues. The CDR3 reads CASSPRLGSLRRYGYTF. The CDR3 DNA reads as TGTGCCAGCAGCCCAAGGCTGGGGTCTCTTCGCCGCTATGGCTACACCTTC.

This clonotype came up a few times. This sequence joins TRBV5-1 and TRBJ1-4, with 10 bases aligning to TRBD1. V gave up 4 bases and J gave up 6 bases; unmatched junction bases: 3. The CDR3 runs 14 residues. CDR1 SGHRS and CDR2 YFSETQ come from the germline V gene. CDR3 bases: TGCGCCAGCAGCGGGGGACAGGGGCATGAAAAACTGTTTTTT. It specifies CASSGGQGHEKLFF. The full variable domain, its missing parts supplied by reference TRBV5-1 and TRBJ1-4, is KAGVTQTPRYLIKTRGQQVTLSCSPISGHRSVSWYQQTPGQGLQFLFEYFSETQRNKGNFPGRFSGRQFSNSRSEMNVSTLELGDSALYLCASSGGQGHEKLFFGSGTQLSVL.

The chain couples TRBV3-1 to TRBJ2-1; 7 bases agree with TRBD1. The J call could be wrong; TRBJ2-7 is a better fit for the DNA end. The CDR3 is 15 amino acids. Germline V lookup: CDR1 LGHDT, CDR2 YNNKEL (reference sequence). CDR3 coding DNA: TGTGCCAGCAGCCAAGAAGGGGGCTCCTACAATGAGCAGTACTTC. Encoded protein: CASSQEGGSYNEQYF.

On this clonotype itself: Germline and junction disagree at one end, which may indicate a read error. This chain uses TRBV20-1 with TRBJ2-7; D may match TRBD1 or TRBD2 (5 bases each). There are 16 residues in the CDR3. Germline V gene lookup returns CDR1 DFQATT and CDR2 SNEGSKA (reference sequence). CDR3 DNA: TGCAGTGCTAGAGGCCCCCGGGCAGGGACCACCTATGAGCAGTACTTC. It specifies CSARGPRAGTTYEQYF.

The CDR3 region is CATSEGGTGSSYNEQFF. The DNA for the CDR3 is TGTGCCACCAGTGAGGGGGGAACAGGGAGCTCCTACAATGAGCAGTTCTTC. V is TRBV24-1 and J is TRBJ2-1; either TRBD1 or TRBD2 may fit D (6 bases each). The germline gives CDR1 KGHDR, CDR2 SFDVKD. The CDR3 totals 17 residues. The V end was cut by 4 bases, the J end by 0 bases, with 15 bases between.

This clonotype was seen a few times. The chain joins TRBV7-9 to TRBJ1-1; no firm D call. The CDR3 sequence is 14 residues long. V lost 3 bases and J 1 base, leaving 9 bases between the germline ends. Per germline, CDR1 SEHNR and CDR2 FQNEAQ (reference sequence). The CDR3: CASSLRSGNTEAFF. The CDR3 region has the DNA TGTGCCAGCAGCTTGAGGTCAGGGAACACTGAAGCTTTCTTT.

This clonotype was seen more than once but under ten times. The chain is built from TRBV5-1 and TRBJ1-6, with D possibly matching TRBD1 (5 bases). V gave up 5 bases and J gave up 7 bases, with 16 bases separating them. Germline V gives CDR1 SGHRS, CDR2 YFSETQ. The CDR3 length is 15 residues. This chain's CDR3 is CASRPEAGENSPLHF. Here the CDR3 DNA reads TGCGCCAGCAGACCCGAAGCGGGGGAGAATTCACCCCTCCACTTT.

This clonotype was observed a handful of times. V usage is TRBV6-1 and J usage is TRBJ1-4; TRBD1 agrees at 12 bases. The CDR3 covers 17 residues. Germline V gives CDR1 MNHNS, CDR2 SASEGT. With 0 bases clipped from V and 8 bases from J, the junction kept 7 bases outside the gene matches. CDR3 sequence reads: CASSEARRDRGREKLFF. In DNA, the CDR3 is TGTGCCAGCAGTGAAGCGCGTCGGGACAGGGGGCGCGAAAAACTGTTTTTT.

This clonotype was seen a few times. J is TRBJ2-2 and V is TRBV5-1; 9 bases are shared with TRBD1. The CDR3 contains 16 residues. V was pared by 4 bases and J by 3 bases, with 7 bases of the junction left unmatched. Germline CDR1 SGHRS, CDR2 YFSETQ. The CDR3 loop reads CASSTAGTGYTGELFF. CDR3 coding DNA: TGCGCCAGCAGCACAGCCGGGACAGGGTACACCGGGGAGCTGTTTTTT.

In this sample, this clonotype turned up a few times. J is TRBJ2-3 and V is TRBV30, with D perhaps TRBD1 or TRBD2 (5 bases each). The V end was cut by 7 bases, the J end by 2 bases, with 13 bases between. The CDR3 sequence is 13 residues long. Germline CDR1 GTSNPN, CDR2 SVGIG (reference sequence). CDR3 loop: CAFGAPNTDTQYF. CDR3 nucleotides: TGTGCCTTCGGGGCCCCTAACACAGATACGCAGTATTTT.

This clonotype came up a few times. V usage is TRBV21-1 and J usage is TRBJ2-3; the table assigns TRBD1, which was not confirmed against the DNA. TRBV21-1 is described as a pseudogene. The CDR3 runs to 14 residues. In DNA form, the CDR3 reads TGTGCCAGCAGCACCCCGGGAGAAGAGGATACGCAGTATTTT. It is translated as CASSTPGEEDTQYF.

Many counts were recorded for this clonotype. The V call is TRBV5-1, the J call TRBJ2-3; 7 bases agree with TRBD2. CDR1 and CDR2 (germline): SGHRS, YFSETQ. Losses at the gene ends were 3 bases for V and 2 bases for J; bases not matched to a gene: 3. The length of the CDR3 is 14 residues. The CDR3 loop is CASSSGTTTDTQYF. The CDR3 nucleotides read TGCGCCAGCAGCTCCGGGACTACCACAGATACGCAGTATTTT.

V usage is TRBV5-1 and J usage is TRBJ2-7; 7 bases are a match to TRBD1. CDR1 and CDR2 (germline): SGHRS, YFSETQ. The CDR3 loop spans 13 amino acids. The V and J ends lost 4 bases and 3 bases, in that order; junction bases with no gene match: 4. CDR3 protein: CASSGDSYYEQYF. For the CDR3, the DNA is TGCGCCAGCAGCGGGGACAGTTACTACGAGCAGTACTTC. Together with reference TRBV5-1 and TRBJ2-7, the CDR3 gives the full variable domain: KAGVTQTPRYLIKTRGQQVTLSCSPISGHRSVSWYQQTPGQGLQFLFEYFSETQRNKGNFPGRFSGRQFSNSRSEMNVSTLELGDSALYLCASSGDSYYEQYFGPGTRLTVT.